The 20 T cell receptor beta chains below come from one sample, sequenced in a study of human T cells and chemical hapten exposure. Time point in this sample: patch test 3, about 24 weeks after DPC sensitization. Treatment reported: therapeutic diphenylcyclopropenone sensitization with weekly scalp DPC. One entry per CDR3 protein results from TCRdb running MiXCR on the RACE reads. Of about 190,000 distinct CDR3 sequences in the sample, 20% to 25% were seen once. This material consisted of whole blood, taken in connection with sensitization to the hapten diphenylcyclopropenone (DPC). Every receptor here comes from a woman aged 40-49 years with alopecia areata. Some clones in this sample may be carry-over from other donors' samples.

This chain joins TRBV15 and TRBJ2-1; D unresolved. CDR1 LNHNV and CDR2 YYDKDF come from the germline V gene (reference sequence). The CDR3 runs 12 residues. V gave up 4 bases and J gave up 5 bases, with 6 bases separating them. The CDR3 coding sequence is TGTGCCACCAGCACCCATGACAATGAGCAGTTCTTC. This encodes CATSTHDNEQFF.

The chain carries TRBV5-1 and TRBJ2-7; D gene ambiguous. Between the trimmed V and J ends, which lost 0 bases and 1 base, there was a span of 14 bases. The germline V gene encodes CDR1 SGHRS and CDR2 YFSETQ. The CDR3 contains 16 residues. The CDR3 is CASSLGSPPNSYEQYF. CDR3 nucleotides: TGCGCCAGCAGCTTGGGTAGTCCCCCTAATTCCTACGAGCAGTACTTC.

This clonotype was counted ten times or more. The CDR3 DNA sequence: TGCAGCGTTGGAGACGGGCCAGATACGCAGTATTTT. It codes for CSVGDGPDTQYF. The chain joins TRBV29-1 to TRBJ2-3; the D is unclear. Germline loops: CDR1 SQVTM, CDR2 ANQGSEA. The germline V and J ends were trimmed by 4 bases and 4 bases, with 9 bases remaining between them. The CDR3 totals 12 residues.

V usage is TRBV7-9 and J usage is TRBJ2-4; TRBD1 is a possible D gene (5 bases). The V gene lost 5 bases and the J gene lost 4 bases, with 24 bases spanning the gap. Germline-derived CDR1 and CDR2 are SEHNR and FQNEAQ (reference sequence). The CDR3 is 18 amino acids. CDR3 DNA: TGTGCCAGCAGCCCCCTTCTCTCCGCAGGGTCAACAAAAAACATTCAGTACTTC. It translates to CASSPLLSAGSTKNIQYF.

V is TRBV29-1 and J is TRBJ2-7; possible D gene TRBD2, 5 bases. The CDR3 runs to 11 residues. Germline assignment: CDR1 SQVTM and CDR2 ANQGSEA. With 5 bases removed from V and 7 bases from J, the gap between germline ends came to 12 bases. DNA for the CDR3: TGCAGCGTTAAGACCTGGAGGGAGCAGTACTTC. Protein product: CSVKTWREQYF.

The chain's CDR3 is CSARLYEQYF. The CDR3, as DNA: TGCAGTGCTAGACTCTACGAGCAGTACTTC. The chain combines TRBV20-1 with TRBJ2-7; D gene unclear. CDR1 and CDR2 (germline): DFQATT, SNEGSKA (reference sequence). This CDR3 contains 10 residues. V dropped 2 bases and J dropped 3 bases, with 2 bases sitting between them.

The chain joins TRBV11-2 to TRBJ1-4, with 9 bases lining up with TRBD1. Per the germline V gene, CDR1 is SGHAT and CDR2 is FQNNGV. J gave up 8 bases and V 5 bases, and 9 bases lay outside the gene matches. The CDR3 consists of 15 residues. The CDR3 sequence is CASSTPGQGYEKLFF. DNA of the CDR3: TGTGCCAGCAGCACGCCGGGACAGGGTTACGAAAAACTGTTTTTT.

This clonotype has only a few counts. The rearrangement links TRBV18 to TRBJ2-7; 8 nucleotides agree with TRBD2. The CDR3 is 14 amino acids. V lost 0 bases, J lost 10 bases, and 8 bases stayed unmatched. Germline CDR1 reads KGHSH; CDR2 reads LQKENI. This CDR3 is CASSPPQLAEGQYF. The DNA of the CDR3 is TGTGCCAGCTCACCACCCCAACTAGCGGAGGGTCAGTACTTC.

The V and J genes are TRBV12-3 or TRBV12-4 and TRBJ1-5; D uncertain. The CDR3 is 13 amino acids. V was pared by 5 bases and J by 3 bases, with 8 bases between. CDR3 region: CASSARSNQPQHF. The CDR3 DNA follows: TGTGCCAGCAGTGCCCGATCCAATCAGCCCCAGCATTTT.

This clonotype was seen at least ten times. This chain uses TRBV5-1 with TRBJ2-1; D call uncertain. V lost 5 bases to trimming and J lost 2 bases, with 14 bases between them. Germline CDR1 SGHRS, CDR2 YFSETQ. The CDR3 runs 15 residues. CDR3: CASRFEAQPYNEQFF. Written as DNA, the CDR3 is TGCGCCAGCAGATTTGAAGCCCAGCCCTACAATGAGCAGTTCTTC.

The chain has TRBV7-2 and TRBJ2-2; D unclear. CDR1 is SGHTA and CDR2 is FQGNSA in the germline V gene. The ends were cut back, 4 bases at V and 0 bases at J, with 3 bases in the middle. This CDR3 comprises 13 residues. The CDR3 reads CASSSTNTGELFF. DNA of the CDR3: TGTGCCAGCAGCTCGACGAACACCGGGGAGCTGTTTTTT. Complete variable domain (other parts from reference TRBV7-2 and TRBJ2-2): GAGVSQSPSNKVTEKGKDVELRCDPISGHTALYWYRQSLGQGLEFLIYFQGNSAPDKSGLPSDRFSAERTGGSVSTLTIQRTQQEDSAVYLCASSSTNTGELFFGEGSRLTVL.

The chain combines TRBV7-2 with TRBJ2-3; no firm D call. The germline V gene has CDR1 SGHTA and CDR2 FQGNSA. V lost 5 bases and J 6 bases, leaving 12 bases between the germline ends. CDR3 length: 13 residues. The CDR3 loop reads CASSTYPADTQYF. CDR3 coding DNA: TGTGCCAGCAGCACGTACCCGGCCGATACGCAGTATTTT.

The chain employs TRBV7-2 and TRBJ1-2, with TRBD1 matching 7 bases. Germline values: CDR1 SGHTA, CDR2 FQGNSA. CDR3 length: 15 residues. V lost 1 base and J lost 4; bases outside the gene matches: 6. CDR3 sequence reads: CASSLDGTATYGYTF. The CDR3 DNA reads TGTGCCAGCAGCTTAGATGGGACAGCGACCTATGGCTACACCTTC.

This clonotype was picked up a small number of times. The CDR3 DNA is TGTGCCAGCAGTACGGGGGATGTTACCGGGGAGCTGTTTTTT. Amino acid sequence: CASSTGDVTGELFF. J is TRBJ2-2 and V is TRBV4-2, with D perhaps matching TRBD2 (6 bases). V was clipped by 6 bases and J by 5 bases, with 13 bases between them. Germline V gene sequence: CDR1 LGHNA, CDR2 YNFKEQ. This CDR3 is built from 14 residues.

This clonotype was counted only a few times. The V and J genes are TRBV20-1 and TRBJ2-3; D is unclear. The CDR3 has 13 residues. Germline CDR1 DFQATT, CDR2 SNEGSKA (reference sequence). Trimming cost V 5 bases and J 2 bases, with 11 bases left between them. CDR3 bases: TGCAGTGCTCAGAATCCGCTCACAGATACGCAGTATTTT. Translation gives CSAQNPLTDTQYF.

V gene TRBV7-9 combines with J gene TRBJ2-2, with TRBD2 identical over 8 bases. Germline trimming cut 3 bases from V and 7 bases from J; bases unmatched to any gene: 7. The germline V gene has CDR1 SEHNR and CDR2 FQNEAQ (reference sequence). The CDR3 totals 15 residues. CDR3 residues: CASSFSGRRGGELFF. The CDR3 DNA sequence: TGTGCCAGCAGCTTCAGCGGGAGACGCGGCGGGGAGCTGTTTTTT.

The chain recombines TRBV4-3 with TRBJ1-5, with D unclear. V was clipped by 0 bases and J by 4 bases, with 7 bases between them. This CDR3 comprises 14 residues. The germline CDR1 and CDR2 sequences are LGHNA and YSLEER. The CDR3 reads CASSQDRANQPQHF. The CDR3, as DNA: TGCGCCAGCAGCCAAGACCGTGCAAATCAGCCCCAGCATTTT.

This clonotype was seen repeatedly, ten times or more. This chain joins TRBV5-6 and TRBJ2-3; a possible D gene is TRBD1 (6 bases). The V gene lost 3 bases and the J gene lost 2 bases, with 19 bases spanning the gap. There are 17 residues in the CDR3. Germline V gene lookup returns CDR1 SGHDT and CDR2 YYEEEE. The CDR3 region has the DNA TGTGCCAGCAGCTCCCGGACAGCTCCTCTAACCACAGATACGCAGTATTTT. Translated: CASSSRTAPLTTDTQYF.

In its sample, this clonotype was seen a few times. The chain recombines TRBV27 with TRBJ1-2; 9 bases are a match to TRBD1. In germline, CDR1 is MNHEY, CDR2 SMNVEV (reference sequence). V trimming: 5 bases; J trimming: 8 bases; junction bases outside the gene matches: 9. CDR3 length: 14 residues. CDR3 in DNA: TGTGCCAGCAGTCCAGGGGGGACAGGGTTCGGCTACACCTTC. It translates to CASSPGGTGFGYTF.

The sample holds one count of this clonotype. The chain joins TRBV4-1 to TRBJ2-1; possible D gene TRBD1, 6 bases. Germline-derived CDR1 and CDR2 are MGHRA and YSYEKL. The CDR3 has 14 residues. V was clipped by 3 bases and J by 8 bases, with 14 bases between them. The CDR3 here is CASSHGLRGHEQFF. CDR3 sequence (DNA): TGCGCCAGCAGCCATGGACTCAGGGGACATGAGCAGTTCTTC.